This T cell receptor beta chain was sequenced for a study of CXCR4 blockade with PD-1 therapy in pancreatic cancer. Germline loops: CDR1 MNHGY, CDR2 SAAAGT. The length of the CDR3 is 14 residues. V shed 6 bases, J shed 6 bases, and the junction held 8 bases outside the gene matches. This clone was counted between two and nine times. What it binds is not known. Study-wide results and limits: Convergent selection by common tumor antigens was suggested by nucleotide rearrangement counts. Only TCRbeta chains were sequenced here. Intratumoral clonality (mean approximately 0.15) exceeded healthy blood (roughly 0.05) but did not track survival.

The assay was immunoSEQ multiplex PCR, and TCRdb's table has in-frame clones only and misses some. The table shows about 250 clones, with over 30% occurring only once. Sample: tumor tissue. This chain joins TRBV6-8 and TRBJ2-7, with 10 nucleotides matching TRBD2. The receptor was isolated from a human donor with pancreatic ductal adenocarcinoma. This CDR3 is CASRLAGEASEQYF. DNA of the CDR3: TGTGCCAGCAGGCTAGCGGGAGAGGCGAGCGAGCAGTACTTC.